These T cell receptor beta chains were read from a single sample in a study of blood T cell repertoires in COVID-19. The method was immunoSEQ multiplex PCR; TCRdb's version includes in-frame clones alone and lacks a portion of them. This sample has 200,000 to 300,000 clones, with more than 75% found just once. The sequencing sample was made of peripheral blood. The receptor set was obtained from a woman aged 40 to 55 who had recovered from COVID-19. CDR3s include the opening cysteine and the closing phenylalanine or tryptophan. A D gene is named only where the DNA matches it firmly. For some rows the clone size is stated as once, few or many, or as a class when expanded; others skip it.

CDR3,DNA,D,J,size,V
CASSLGGVGAHNEQFF,TGTGCCAGCAGTTTAGGAGGGGTGGGAGCCCACAATGAGCAGTTCTTC,.,TRBJ2-1,.,TRBV28
CASRQGLYGYTF,TGTGCCAGCCGACAGGGCCTCTATGGCTACACCTTC,TRBD1,TRBJ1-2,once,TRBV25-1
CASSEGQGYNEQFF,TGTGCCAGCAGTGAGGGCCAGGGCTACAATGAGCAGTTCTTC,.,TRBJ2-1,.,TRBV2
CASTGWRDGSGANVLTF,TGCGCCAGCACTGGGTGGAGGGACGGCTCTGGGGCCAACGTCCTGACTTTC,.,TRBJ2-6,.,TRBV5-1
CASSFNSMSRNYGYTF,TGTGCCAGCAGTTTTAACTCCATGTCCAGGAACTATGGCTACACCTTC,.,TRBJ1-2,.,TRBV27
CASSYATSGRRWQFF,TGTGCCAGCAGTTACGCGACTAGCGGGAGAAGATGGCAGTTCTTC,TRBD2,TRBJ2-1,.,TRBV6-2/TRBV6-3
CASSTPGQGTKVEAFF,TGTGCCAGCAGTACCCCCGGACAGGGGACGAAGGTAGAAGCTTTCTTT,TRBD1,TRBJ1-1,.,TRBV6-6
CASSQTEGGSYEQYF,TGTGCCAGCAGCCAAACGGAGGGCGGCTCCTACGAGCAGTACTTC,.,TRBJ2-7,.,TRBV6-5
CASSQSFGQGSGYTF,TGTGCCAGCAGCCAAAGTTTTGGACAGGGGTCTGGCTACACCTTC,TRBD1,TRBJ1-2,.,TRBV6-6
CASSQGGGGTDTQYF,TGTGCCAGCAGCCAGGGGGGGGGTGGCACAGATACGCAGTATTTT,TRBD2,TRBJ2-3,.,TRBV3-1/TRBV3-2
CASNDRGEAFF,TGTGCCAGTAACGACAGGGGTGAAGCTTTCTTT,TRBD1,TRBJ1-1,.,TRBV19
CASSPRTSGRETPGEQYF,TGCGCCAGCAGCCCCAGGACTAGCGGGAGGGAGACCCCGGGCGAGCAGTACTTC,TRBD2,TRBJ2-7,.,TRBV5-1
CASSLVRDRSGDTQYF,TGTGCCAGCAGCTTGGTTAGGGACAGGTCCGGAGATACGCAGTATTTT,TRBD1,TRBJ2-3,.,TRBV7-8
CASSHGLAGAGELFF,TGTGCCAGCAGCCACGGACTAGCGGGAGCCGGGGAGCTGTTTTTT,TRBD2,TRBJ2-2,.,TRBV3-1/TRBV3-2
CASSLGFDSRGETQYF,TGTGCCAGCAGCTTGGGATTCGACTCTCGAGGGGAGACCCAGTACTTC,.,TRBJ2-5,.,TRBV5-6
CASSLGGSSTDTQYF,TGTGCCAGCAGCCTAGGAGGGAGTAGCACAGATACGCAGTATTTT,.,TRBJ2-3,.,TRBV11-2
CASSQVREGRGETQYF,TGTGCCAGCAGCCAAGTGCGGGAGGGCCGGGGAGAGACCCAGTACTTC,TRBD2,TRBJ2-5,.,TRBV3-1/TRBV3-2
CASSAPTGGYNSPLHF,TGTGCCAGCAGTGCCCCGACAGGGGGGTATAATTCACCCCTCCACTTT,TRBD1,TRBJ1-6,.,TRBV6-1
CASSLEGDRVGYEQYF,TGTGCCAGCAGTTTAGAGGGGGACAGGGTCGGCTACGAGCAGTACTTC,TRBD1,TRBJ2-7,.,TRBV27
CASSRQGSSYGYTF,TGTGCCAGTAGCCGACAGGGCTCGTCCTATGGCTACACCTTC,TRBD1,TRBJ1-2,.,TRBV19
CASSDSGDQPQHF,TGTGCCAGCAGTGACTCCGGAGATCAGCCCCAGCATTTT,.,TRBJ1-5,.,TRBV6-4
CASSAGVLATYEQYF,TGTGCCAGCAGTGCGGGGGTCCTGGCAACCTACGAGCAGTACTTC,.,TRBJ2-7,.,TRBV2
CASSPSGRAYQETQYF,TGTGCCAGCAGCCCTAGCGGGAGGGCGTACCAAGAGACCCAGTACTTC,TRBD2,TRBJ2-5,.,TRBV7-6
CASTTGQPQETQYF,TGCGCCAGCACGACGGGACAGCCCCAAGAGACCCAGTACTTC,TRBD1,TRBJ2-5,.,TRBV5-1
CATSKEGQLNEKLFF,TGTGCCACCAGCAAGGAAGGACAGCTTAATGAAAAACTGTTTTTT,.,TRBJ1-4,.,TRBV15
CSGGPGDIQYF,TGCAGTGGTGGCCCGGGGGACATTCAGTACTTC,.,TRBJ2-4,.,TRBV20-1
CASSPGETQYF,TGTGCCAGCAGCCCGGGGGAGACCCAGTACTTC,.,TRBJ2-5,.,TRBV7-8
CAINGLAGGHNEQFF,TGTGCCATCAACGGACTAGCGGGAGGTCACAATGAGCAGTTCTTC,TRBD2,TRBJ2-1,.,TRBV10-3
CASSLGQVSAEAFF,TGCGCCAGCAGCTTGGGACAGGTATCCGCTGAAGCTTTCTTT,.,TRBJ1-1,.,TRBV5-1
CASSMRVAASGLDTQYF,TGTGCCAGTAGTATGCGGGTGGCCGCTAGCGGCCTCGATACGCAGTATTTT,TRBD2,TRBJ2-3,.,TRBV19
CASSTRGGSEQFF,TGTGCCAGCAGCACCCGAGGCGGCAGTGAGCAGTTCTTC,.,TRBJ2-1,.,TRBV7-2
CASSQPGGNEKLFF,TGTGCCAGCAGCCAGCCGGGGGGCAATGAAAAACTGTTTTTT,.,TRBJ1-4,few,TRBV14
CASSQEGTSQETQYF,TGCGCCAGCAGCCAAGAGGGGACTAGCCAAGAGACCCAGTACTTC,TRBD2,TRBJ2-5,.,TRBV4-3
CASSESRTGDGNQPQHF,TGCGCCAGCAGTGAGTCCCGGACAGGGGATGGGAATCAGCCCCAGCATTTT,TRBD1,TRBJ1-5,.,TRBV10-2
CSAGRGAGYTF,TGCAGTGCCGGCCGGGGGGCTGGCTACACCTTC,.,TRBJ1-2,.,TRBV20-1
CASSPAGGREQYF,TGCGCCAGCAGTCCCGCGGGGGGGCGTGAGCAGTACTTC,TRBD2,TRBJ2-7,.,TRBV5-1
CASSLPGGYNSPLHF,TGTGCCAGCAGCTTGCCGGGGGGGTATAATTCACCCCTCCACTTT,.,TRBJ1-6,few,TRBV5-4
CASSLTSAQAAYNEQFF,TGTGCCAGCAGCTTAACTAGCGCCCAGGCCGCCTACAATGAGCAGTTCTTC,TRBD2,TRBJ2-1,.,TRBV7-9
CASSPRDSGTTDTQYF,TGCGCCAGCAGCCCCCGGGATAGCGGGACCACAGATACGCAGTATTTT,TRBD2,TRBJ2-3,.,TRBV5-1
CSAGDENIQYF,TGCAGCGCCGGAGACGAGAACATTCAGTACTTC,.,TRBJ2-4,.,TRBV29-1
CASSLAGGSSYNEQFF,TGCGCCAGCAGCTTGGCCGGGGGGAGCTCCTACAATGAGCAGTTCTTC,TRBD2,TRBJ2-1,.,TRBV5-1
CASSLWGTGGRNTEAFF,TGCGCCAGCAGCTTGTGGGGGACAGGGGGCAGGAACACTGAAGCTTTCTTT,TRBD1,TRBJ1-1,once,TRBV5-1
CASSLGRGNTIYF,TGTGCCAGCAGCTTAGGCAGAGGAAACACCATATATTTT,.,TRBJ1-3,.,TRBV13
CASSPGAGVPSGANVLTF,TGTGCCAGCTCACCCGGGGCAGGGGTTCCCTCTGGGGCCAACGTCCTGACTTTC,.,TRBJ2-6,once,TRBV18
CASSVPGADGYTF,TGTGCCAGCAGCGTACCCGGAGCCGATGGCTACACCTTC,.,TRBJ1-2,.,TRBV9
CASSLAPGRAGELFF,TGTGCCAGCAGCTTAGCCCCGGGCAGGGCCGGGGAGCTGTTTTTT,.,TRBJ2-2,.,TRBV7-2
CASSTLGTSINIQYF,TGTGCCAGCAGCACCCTGGGGACTAGCATAAACATTCAGTACTTC,TRBD2,TRBJ2-4,.,TRBV11-2
CASSPSGGYGYTF,TGTGCCAGTAGTCCCTCGGGGGGCTATGGCTACACCTTC,.,TRBJ1-2,.,TRBV19
CASPRTSGRGSQETQYF,TGTGCCAGTCCAAGGACTAGCGGGAGGGGTAGCCAAGAGACCCAGTACTTC,TRBD2,TRBJ2-5,once,TRBV18
CASSRTTLSEPGYGYTF,TGCGCCAGCAGCCGAACGACGCTTTCGGAGCCTGGGTATGGCTACACCTTC,.,TRBJ1-2,.,TRBV5-1
CASSAGTGNEKLFF,TGTGCCAGCAGCGCCGGGACAGGGAATGAAAAACTGTTTTTT,TRBD1,TRBJ1-4,.,TRBV25-1
CASMTSGVPGHTQYF,TGTGCCAGCATGACTAGCGGGGTCCCGGGGCATACGCAGTATTTT,TRBD2,TRBJ2-3,.,TRBV6-5
CASSLGLSSGSPADTQYF,TGTGCCAGCAGCCTAGGGTTGTCCAGCGGGAGTCCCGCAGATACGCAGTATTTT,TRBD2,TRBJ2-3,once,TRBV9
CASSGTGGGETQYF,TGTGCCAGTAGTGGGACAGGGGGAGGAGAGACCCAGTACTTC,TRBD1,TRBJ2-5,once,TRBV19
CASSARQTNQPQHF,TGTGCCAGCAGTGCCCGACAGACGAATCAGCCCCAGCATTTT,.,TRBJ1-5,.,TRBV27